This T cell receptor (beta chain) came from a study of shared clonotypes between healthy human individuals. This CDR3 is 18 amino acids long. Germline loops: CDR1 SGHRS, CDR2 YFSETQ. V was pared by 4 bases and J by 0 bases, with 21 bases between. About this clone itself: The antigen is undetermined.

All donors qualified as healthy HIV-negative adults and had experienced no recent acute infections or vaccinations. Study findings and constraints: In having few donors, the study represented limited genetic and exposure-history diversity.

Clones were read by immunoSEQ multiplex PCR, and TCRdb kept only the in-frame ones, dropping some. Here the sample spans under 1,100,000 clones, approximately 80% being singletons. The rearrangement joins TRBV5-1 to TRBJ2-3; D could derive from TRBD1 or TRBD2 (5 bases each). Sequences were obtained from memory CD4+ T cells from PBMCs. Subset defined: CD45RA-negative fraction. The TCR sequence derives from a man in his late teens or twenties in good health. Some clones in this sample may be carry-over from other donors' samples. CDR3 residues: CASSPSGMGRVSTDTQYF. In nucleotides, the CDR3 is TGCGCCAGCAGCCCCTCCGGGATGGGGCGGGTGAGCACAGATACGCAGTATTTT.